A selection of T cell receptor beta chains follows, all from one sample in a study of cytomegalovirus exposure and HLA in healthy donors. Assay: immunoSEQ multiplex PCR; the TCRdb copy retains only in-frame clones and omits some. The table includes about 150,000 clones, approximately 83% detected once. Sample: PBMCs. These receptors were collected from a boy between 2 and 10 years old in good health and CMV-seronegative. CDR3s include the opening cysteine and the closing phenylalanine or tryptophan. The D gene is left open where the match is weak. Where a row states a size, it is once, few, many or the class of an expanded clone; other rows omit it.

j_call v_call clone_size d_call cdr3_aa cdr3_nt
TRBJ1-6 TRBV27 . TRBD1 CASRADRVASPLHF TGTGCCAGCAGGGCGGACAGGGTAGCTTCACCCCTCCACTTT
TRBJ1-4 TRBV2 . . CASSQLGGVSANEKLFF TGTGCCAGCAGCCAACTAGGGGGTGTCTCTGCTAATGAAAAACTGTTTTTT
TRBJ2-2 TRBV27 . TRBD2 CASSRKLAGGDGELFF TGTGCCAGCAGTAGGAAACTAGCGGGAGGGGACGGGGAGCTGTTTTTT
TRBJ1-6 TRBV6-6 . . CASSYEWQDNSPLHF TGTGCCAGCAGTTATGAATGGCAAGATAATTCACCCCTCCACTTT
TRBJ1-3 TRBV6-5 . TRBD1 CASSPDRGSGNTIYF TGTGCCAGCAGCCCCGACAGGGGCTCTGGAAACACCATATATTTT
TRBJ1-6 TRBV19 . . CASRLVGSSNSPLHF TGTGCCAGTAGACTCGTGGGCAGCTCAAATTCACCCCTCCACTTT
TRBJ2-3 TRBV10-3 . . CAISEDERDTQYF TGTGCCATCAGTGAGGACGAGCGGGATACGCAGTATTTT
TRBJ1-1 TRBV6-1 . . CASSEERTDTEAFF TGTGCCAGCAGTGAAGAAAGGACAGACACTGAAGCTTTCTTT
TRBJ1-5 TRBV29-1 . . CSVGYLDQPQHF TGCAGCGTTGGGTACTTGGATCAGCCCCAGCATTTT
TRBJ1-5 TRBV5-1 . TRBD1 CASSLVSGGGQPQHF TGCGCCAGCAGCTTGGTTTCAGGGGGCGGGCAGCCCCAGCATTTT
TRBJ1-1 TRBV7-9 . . CASRAGQMNTEAFF TGTGCCAGCCGCGCCGGACAGATGAACACTGAAGCTTTCTTT
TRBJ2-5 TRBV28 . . CASSPIPGTSKWKTQYF TGTGCCAGCAGCCCCATCCCGGGGACAAGCAAATGGAAGACCCAGTACTTC
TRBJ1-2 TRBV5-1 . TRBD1 CASSPRTGGSLDYGYTF TGCGCCAGCAGCCCAAGGACAGGGGGAAGCTTAGACTATGGCTACACCTTC
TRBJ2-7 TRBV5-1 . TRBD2 CASSLFSGTGTRSYEQYF TGCGCCAGCAGCTTGTTTTCAGGGACCGGGACTAGATCTTACGAGCAGTACTTC
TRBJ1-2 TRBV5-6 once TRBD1 CASSRGQVNYGYTF TGTGCCAGCAGCAGGGGACAGGTGAACTATGGCTACACCTTC
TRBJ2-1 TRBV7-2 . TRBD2 CASSLAGLAGSNEQFF TGTGCCAGCAGCTTAGCGGGACTAGCGGGCTCTAATGAGCAGTTCTTC
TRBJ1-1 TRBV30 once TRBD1 CAGKQGHTEAFF TGTGCCGGGAAACAGGGGCACACTGAAGCTTTCTTT
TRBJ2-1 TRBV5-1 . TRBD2 CASRLAGEGNEQFF TGCGCCAGCAGATTAGCGGGAGAGGGGAATGAGCAGTTCTTC
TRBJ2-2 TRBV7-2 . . CASSHRVATGELFF TGTGCCAGCAGCCACAGGGTTGCCACCGGGGAGCTGTTTTTT
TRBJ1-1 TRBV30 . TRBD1 CAWSPRQGGTEAFF TGTGCCTGGAGCCCCCGACAGGGAGGCACTGAAGCTTTCTTT
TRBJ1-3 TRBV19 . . CASSITGRSSGNTIYF TGTGCCAGTAGTATAACAGGCAGGAGCTCTGGAAACACCATATATTTT
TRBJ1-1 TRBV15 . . CATSRDKRTEAFF TGTGCCACCAGCAGAGACAAGAGGACTGAAGCTTTCTTT
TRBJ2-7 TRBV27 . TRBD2 CASSLDLTSVAYEQYF TGTGCCAGCAGTCTCGATTTAACTAGCGTAGCCTACGAGCAGTACTTC
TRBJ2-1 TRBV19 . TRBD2 CASSIRVGGETYNEQFF TGTGCCAGTAGTATCCGGGTCGGGGGGGAAACCTACAATGAGCAGTTCTTC
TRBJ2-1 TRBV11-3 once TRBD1 CASSCRDRGWVLGQFF TGTGCCAGCAGCTGCCGGGACAGAGGTTGGGTTTTAGGGCAGTTCTTC
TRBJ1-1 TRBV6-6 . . CASSLDNLNTEAFF TGTGCCAGCAGCCTTGACAACCTGAACACTGAAGCTTTCTTT
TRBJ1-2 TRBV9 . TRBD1 CASSPRDQGAFGYTF TGTGCCAGCAGCCCACGGGATCAGGGGGCGTTTGGCTACACCTTC
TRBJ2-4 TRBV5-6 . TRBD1 CASSQTGKAKNIQYF TGTGCCAGCAGCCAGACAGGGAAAGCCAAAAACATTCAGTACTTC
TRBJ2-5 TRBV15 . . CATSLRETQYF TGTGCCACCTCCCTCAGAGAGACCCAGTACTTC
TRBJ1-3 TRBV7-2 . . CASSPSGGISGNTIYF TGTGCCAGCAGCCCTAGCGGGGGGATCTCTGGAAACACCATATATTTT
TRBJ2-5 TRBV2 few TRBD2 CASVSSGPQETQYF TGTGCCAGCGTATCTAGCGGGCCCCAAGAGACCCAGTACTTC
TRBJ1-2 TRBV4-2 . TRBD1 CASSRSTGPQAHGYTF TGTGCCAGCAGCCGATCGACAGGGCCTCAAGCTCATGGCTACACCTTC
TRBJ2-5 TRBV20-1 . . CSATAQQTQYF TGCAGTGCTACCGCACAACAGACCCAGTACTTC
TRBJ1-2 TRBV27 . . CASSFRMTELYGYTF TGTGCCAGCAGTTTTCGGATGACAGAGCTCTATGGCTACACCTTC
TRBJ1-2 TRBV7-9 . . CASSLQFTGKALFGGYTF TGTGCCAGCAGCTTACAGTTCACAGGGAAAGCCCTTTTTGGGGGCTACACCTTC
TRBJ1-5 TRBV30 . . CAWSVPQEGRPQHF TGTGCCTGGAGTGTACCCCAGGAAGGGAGGCCCCAGCATTTT
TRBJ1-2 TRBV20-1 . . CSAREGPRYTF TGCAGTGCTAGAGAGGGGCCTCGCTACACCTTC
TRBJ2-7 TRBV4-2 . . CASSQALGAGTYEQYF TGTGCCAGCAGCCAAGCCTTGGGGGCAGGGACCTACGAGCAGTACTTC
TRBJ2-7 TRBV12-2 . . CASRPRTGWRDEQYF TGTGCAAGTCGCCCCCGGACAGGGTGGCGTGACGAGCAGTACTTC
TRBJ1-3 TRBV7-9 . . CASSQDSSGNTIYF TGTGCCAGCAGCCAAGACAGTTCTGGAAACACCATATATTTT
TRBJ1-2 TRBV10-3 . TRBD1 CAVRQGSRPYGYTF TGTGCCGTCCGACAGGGTAGTCGACCCTATGGCTACACCTTC
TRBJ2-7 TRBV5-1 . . CASSLDRSYYEQYF TGCGCCAGCAGCTTGGACAGGAGCTACTACGAGCAGTACTTC
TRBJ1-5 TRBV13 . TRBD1 CASSYGQGPSSNQPQHF TGTGCCAGCAGTTATGGACAGGGCCCGTCGAGCAATCAGCCCCAGCATTTT
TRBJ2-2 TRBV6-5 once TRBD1 CASTRTGSNTGELFF TGTGCCAGCACCAGGACAGGGTCGAACACCGGGGAGCTGTTTTTT
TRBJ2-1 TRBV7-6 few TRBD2 CASSPSGASGRTEDEQFF TGTGCCAGCAGCCCCTCCGGCGCTAGCGGGAGGACGGAGGATGAGCAGTTCTTC
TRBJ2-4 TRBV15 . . CATSAYRNIQYF TGTGCCACCAGCGCCTATAGAAACATTCAGTACTTC
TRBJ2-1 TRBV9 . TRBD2 CASSPKSGGYNEQFF TGTGCCAGCAGCCCTAAGAGCGGGGGCTACAATGAGCAGTTCTTC
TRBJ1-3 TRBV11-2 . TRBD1 CASTLQGVPGNTIYF TGTGCCAGCACATTACAGGGGGTCCCTGGAAACACCATATATTTT
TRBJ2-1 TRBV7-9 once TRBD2 CASSELAEQFF TGTGCCAGCAGCGAACTAGCGGAGCAGTTCTTC
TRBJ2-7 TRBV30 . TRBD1 CAWSRGTGTYEQYF TGTGCCTGGAGTAGGGGGACAGGGACCTACGAGCAGTACTTC
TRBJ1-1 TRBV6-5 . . CASSPTGNTEAFF TGTGCCAGCAGTCCGACAGGGAACACTGAAGCTTTCTTT
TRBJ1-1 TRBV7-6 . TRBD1 CASSSDRGLTEAFF TGTGCCAGCAGCTCCGACAGGGGGCTAACTGAAGCTTTCTTT
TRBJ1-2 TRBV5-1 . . CASSLIGRRVGYTF TGCGCCAGCAGCTTAATAGGGCGGCGGGTTGGCTACACCTTC